This T cell receptor beta chain is drawn from a study of cytomegalovirus exposure and HLA in healthy donors. The CDR3 sequence is 15 residues long. Germline values: CDR1 SGHVS, CDR2 FNYEAQ. The V and J ends lost 4 bases and 7 bases, in that order; junction bases with no gene match: 4. Both 60 Vbeta primers and 13 Jbeta primers went into the PCR. TCRdb's copy holds only in-frame clones and misses some; the assay was immunoSEQ multiplex PCR. The sample yields about 160,000 clones, around 86% seen once. Study results and caveats: Common viral pathogens seemed to be connected with several of the most significant clusters, according to a later analysis.

Regarding this clone: The antigen remains undetermined.

The V call is TRBV7-6, the J call TRBJ2-1; 13 bases agree with TRBD2. The sequence derives from a man aged 50-59 years in good health and CMV-seropositive. The sequencing sample was made of PBMCs. This CDR3 is CASSYGLAGVNEQFF. In DNA form, the CDR3 reads TGTGCCAGCAGCTACGGACTAGCGGGAGTAAATGAGCAGTTCTTC.